One and the same sample provided the 21 T cell receptor beta chains below, sequenced in a study of T cells in Graves' hyperthyroidism and ophthalmopathy. RNA transcripts gave rise to amplified TCR beta CDR3 regions. HTBI primers were the set used in a first-round RT-PCR of the TCR CDR3. One entry per CDR3 protein, called by TCRdb with MiXCR from the multiplex PCR reads. The top ten hold around 21% of the sample, which has about 360,000 distinct CDR3 sequences, roughly 12% seen once. Sequencing was performed on blood. The origin of the receptors is a man under 40 with Graves' hyperthyroidism that later progressed to Graves' ophthalmopathy.

This clonotype was counted between two and nine times. V and J are TRBV4-1 and TRBJ2-1; D gene ambiguous. Germline CDR1 is MGHRA and CDR2 is YSYEKL. The V gene lost 2 bases and the J gene lost 8 bases, with 16 bases spanning the gap. CDR3 length: 15 residues. The CDR3 coding sequence is TGCGCCAGCAGCCAATTGTCTCTACAGCAGGATGAGCAGTTCTTC. Protein: CASSQLSLQQDEQFF.

As to this clonotype: Mismatch with germline at one junction end may stem from a read error. The rearrangement uses TRBV30 and TRBJ1-4; D not resolved. Germline V gene sequence: CDR1 GTSNPN, CDR2 SVGIG (reference sequence). This CDR3 region has 16 residues. CDR3 DNA sequence: TGTGCCTGGGTCCCCAGAGATGGTCTGGCGGGTGAAAGACTGTTTTTT. Protein: CAWVPRDGLAGERLFF.

The chain is built from TRBV7-3 and TRBJ1-1; a weak D match, TRBD1 (5 bases). There are 14 residues in the CDR3. V was clipped by 2 bases and J by 7 bases, with 14 bases between them. Looked up from germline, CDR1 is SGHTA and CDR2 is FQGTGA. The chain's CDR3 is CASSLGTEVGEAFF. The CDR3 DNA is TGTGCCAGCAGCTTAGGGACCGAGGTGGGTGAAGCTTTCTTT.

This clonotype has at least ten counts. The chain couples TRBV28 to TRBJ1-5, with 7 bases fitting TRBD1. Germline values: CDR1 MDHEN, CDR2 SYDVKM. V trimming: 3 bases; J trimming: 3 bases; junction bases outside the gene matches: 11. The length of the CDR3 is 17 residues. The CDR3 nucleotides read TGTGCCAGCAGTTTGGGCCATCGACAGGGTCTCAATCAGCCCCAGCATTTT. Amino acid sequence: CASSLGHRQGLNQPQHF.

Of note for this clonotype: This may stem from a read error, because a much larger clone lies one nucleotide away. This chain links TRBV2 with TRBJ2-7, with D maybe TRBD1 (6 bases). V dropped 8 bases and J dropped 0 bases, with 11 bases sitting between them. Germline lookup yields CDR1 SNHLY and CDR2 FYNNEI. CDR3 length: 13 residues. CDR3 in amino acids: CASDRDTSYEQYF. The CDR3 region has the DNA TGTGCCAGCGACCGGGACACCTCCTACGAGCAGTACTTC. The whole variable domain, filled in from reference TRBV2 and TRBJ2-7, reads EPEVTQTPSHQVTQMGQEVILRCVPISNHLYFYWYRQILGQKVEFLVSFYNNEISEKSEIFDDQFSVERPDGSNFTLKIRSTKLEDSAMYFCASDRDTSYEQYFGPGTRLTVT.

This clonotype has ten or more counts. The rearrangement joins TRBV11-1 to TRBJ2-6; 8 nucleotides agree with TRBD1. The CDR3 totals 19 residues. J lost 0 bases, V lost 5 bases, and 12 bases had no gene match. From germline, CDR1 is SGHAT and CDR2 FQDESV (reference sequence). CDR3 residues: CASSPSRGLTYSGANVLTF. The CDR3 DNA reads as TGTGCCAGCAGCCCTTCCAGGGGGCTTACTTACTCTGGGGCCAACGTCCTGACTTTC.

V and J are TRBV3-1 and TRBJ1-5; 9 positions match TRBD1. This CDR3 spans 16 amino acids. CDR1 is LGHDT and CDR2 is YNNKEL in the germline V gene (reference sequence). The J segment lost 7 bases and the V segment lost 1 base, leaving 8 bases of the junction unmatched. This CDR3 reads CASSQGDRVRGQPQHF. The CDR3 DNA sequence: TGTGCCAGCAGCCAAGGGGACAGGGTTAGAGGACAGCCCCAGCATTTT.

This chain links TRBV19 with TRBJ2-1; D might be TRBD1 (5 bases). V lost 5 bases, J lost 3 bases, and 14 bases lay in between. CDR3 size: 15 residues. Looked up from germline, CDR1 is LNHDA and CDR2 is SQIVND (reference sequence). The CDR3 sequence: CASSSDLGLYNEQFF. The CDR3 nucleotides read TGTGCCAGTAGTTCAGATCTGGGGCTCTACAATGAGCAGTTCTTC.

In its sample, this clonotype was seen many times. The chain employs TRBV11-2 and TRBJ2-3; D is possibly TRBD2 (5 bases). The germline CDR1 and CDR2 sequences are SGHAT and FQNNGV. V gave up 3 bases and J gave up 2 bases, with 9 bases separating them. CDR3 length: 14 amino acids. CDR3 residues: CASSFLAATDTQYF. The CDR3 DNA reads as TGTGCCAGCAGCTTTCTAGCAGCCACAGATACGCAGTATTTT.

The chain is built from TRBV28 and TRBJ2-3, with D possibly being TRBD1 (6 bases). The germline gives CDR1 MDHEN, CDR2 SYDVKM. V dropped 5 bases and J dropped 0 bases, with 18 bases sitting between them. This CDR3 has 17 residues. Here the CDR3 DNA reads TGTGCCAGCAGTGCCCTGGGAAGGACAGCTAGCACAGATACGCAGTATTTT. Its translation: CASSALGRTASTDTQYF.

This clonotype has a count of ten or more. This chain links TRBV6-2 or TRBV6-3 with TRBJ2-7, with D possibly TRBD1 on 6 matching bases. CDR3 length equals 12 residues. V dropped 5 bases and J dropped 3 bases, with 8 bases sitting between them. CDR1 and CDR2 from the germline V gene are MNHEY and SVGEGT. The chain's CDR3 is CASSAGVYEQYF. CDR3 coding DNA: TGTGCCAGCAGTGCAGGGGTCTACGAGCAGTACTTC.

As to this clonotype: One base away lies a much larger clone, so this may be a sequencing read error. The rearrangement joins TRBV27 to TRBJ2-6; 15 bases line up with TRBD2. CDR1 MNHEY and CDR2 SMNVEV come from the germline V gene (reference sequence). CDR3 size: 20 residues. The CDR3 bases are TGTGCCAGCAGTCCCGGACTAGCGGGGGGGCCAAGGTCTGGGGCCAACGTCCCGACTTTC. As protein: CASSPGLAGGPRSGANVPTF.

This clonotype was recorded many times. This chain uses TRBV11-2 with TRBJ2-1; 7 bases match TRBD1. The CDR3 totals 15 residues. Germline trimming cut 4 bases from V and 2 bases from J; bases unmatched to any gene: 5. Looked up from germline, CDR1 is SGHAT and CDR2 is FQNNGV. In nucleotides, the CDR3 is TGTGCCAGCAGCTCGACCGGGACAGCCTACAATGAGCAGTTCTTC. Translation gives CASSSTGTAYNEQFF.

The chain couples TRBV7-9 to TRBJ2-2; possibly TRBD2 for D (6 bases). This CDR3 comprises 14 residues. The V and J ends lost 6 bases and 6 bases respectively, with 14 bases between them. Germline V gene sequence: CDR1 SEHNR, CDR2 FQNEAQ (reference sequence). The CDR3 is CASSWGLPPGELFF. In DNA form, the CDR3 reads TGTGCCAGCAGTTGGGGACTCCCCCCCGGGGAGCTGTTTTTT. Full variable domain (missing parts from reference TRBV7-9 and TRBJ2-2): DTGVSQNPRHKITKRGQNVTFRCDPISEHNRLYWYRQTLGQGPEFLTYFQNEAQLEKSRLLSDRFSAERPKGSFSTLEIQRTEQGDSAMYLCASSWGLPPGELFFGEGSRLTVL.

This clonotype has a count of ten or more. V usage is TRBV12-3 or TRBV12-4 and J usage is TRBJ2-7; D is possibly TRBD1 or TRBD2 (5 bases each). V lost 3 bases and J lost 2, with 8 bases in between. There are 13 residues in the CDR3. The CDR3 loop reads CASSFRGPYEQYF. As DNA, the CDR3 is TGTGCCAGCAGTTTTAGGGGACCCTACGAGCAGTACTTC.

The table lists this clonotype with many counts. V and J are TRBV11-2 and TRBJ1-1; D gene ambiguous. The CDR3 sequence is 12 residues long. V lost 4 bases, J lost 5 bases, and 8 bases lay in between. Germline-derived CDR1 and CDR2 are SGHAT and FQNNGV. This CDR3 reads CASSSLLTEAFF. CDR3 nucleotides: TGTGCCAGCAGCTCTCTATTGACTGAAGCTTTCTTT.

This clonotype was observed a few times. The rearrangement links TRBV5-1 to TRBJ1-2; 9 bases map to TRBD1. The germline gives CDR1 SGHRS, CDR2 YFSETQ. The CDR3 contains 14 residues. With V trimmed by 3 bases and J by 7 bases, 7 bases remained unmatched. The CDR3 is CASSWRDRAPGYTF. In DNA, the CDR3 is TGCGCCAGCAGCTGGCGGGACAGGGCCCCTGGCTACACCTTC.

This clonotype has ten or more counts. J is TRBJ2-7 and V is TRBV11-2, with a weak D call TRBD2 (5 bases). Germline lookup yields CDR1 SGHAT and CDR2 FQNNGV. V lost 5 bases and J lost 0, with 14 bases in between. This CDR3 is 15 amino acids long. The CDR3 region is CASSPTDGISYEQYF. CDR3 coding DNA: TGTGCCAGCAGCCCGACGGACGGGATCTCCTACGAGCAGTACTTC.

This clonotype was seen more than once but under ten times. The chain employs TRBV18 and TRBJ2-5; no clear D gene. This CDR3 is 13 amino acids long. V lost 1 base and J lost 4, with 7 bases in between. Germline values: CDR1 KGHSH, CDR2 LQKENI. The CDR3 region has the DNA TGTGCCAGCTCACCACAAGGGATAGAGACCCAGTACTTC. Its protein product is CASSPQGIETQYF.

This clonotype has only a few counts. The gene calls are TRBV19 and TRBJ2-1, with TRBD1 matching over 8 bases. Germline lookup yields CDR1 LNHDA and CDR2 SQIVND (reference sequence). The junction had 8 bases not matched to a gene; V was cut back by 3 bases and J by 7 bases. This CDR3 region has 15 residues. The CDR3, as DNA: TGTGCCAGTAGTATTTCTCCAGGGGGCATAAATGAGCAGTTCTTC. Amino acid sequence: CASSISPGGINEQFF.

This clonotype was recorded at least ten times. The V and J genes are TRBV11-2 and TRBJ1-2; D not certain. The CDR3 is made up of 13 amino acids. Germline CDR1 SGHAT, CDR2 FQNNGV. The V gene lost 0 bases and the J gene lost 4 bases, with 6 bases spanning the gap. The CDR3 is CASSLDRRYGYTF. In nucleotides, the CDR3 is TGTGCCAGCAGCTTAGATCGTCGCTATGGCTACACCTTC.